A single TCR beta chain is shown here with its context. Its antigen is not identified. The source of the sample is a study of cytomegalovirus exposure and HLA in healthy donors. Regarding the study as a whole: Presence/absence analysis assumed near-uniform sequencing depth across donors.

Germline V CDR1 and CDR2: MDHEN, SYDVKM. There are 12 residues in the CDR3. Trimming shortened V by 10 bases and J by 5 bases, and 14 bases separated the two germline ends. Primers: 60 Vbeta forward and 13 Jbeta reverse. Method: immunoSEQ multiplex PCR; TCRdb's copy keeps in-frame clones and lacks some. This table has roughly 180,000 clones, just under 80% appearing once. The clonotype was recovered from a female donor in good health and CMV-seronegative. This sequence joins TRBV28 and TRBJ2-5; no clear D. The sequencing input was PBMCs. CDR3 sequence: CATTRSSETQYF. CDR3 nucleotide sequence: TGTGCCACCACAAGATCCTCGGAGACCCAGTACTTC.